The TCR beta chain under discussion was sequenced for a study of metastatic and nonmetastatic thyroid tumors. With MiXCR, TCRdb called clones anew from the PCR reads. The sample holds 75,000 to 100,000 clones, roughly 12% seen once. Every patient underwent thyroid surgery untreated. This TCR was recovered from a female donor with papillary thyroid cancer or a benign thyroid nodule (not recorded which). Some clones in this sample may be carry-over from other donors' samples. What was sequenced was blood.

CDR3 nucleotides: TGTGCCAGCAGTCGGCGGACGACAGGGTCCATTGTTGTCACCGGGGAGCTGTTTTTT. It is translated as CASSRRTTGSIVVTGELFF. V is TRBV27 and J is TRBJ2-2, with 7 bases lining up with TRBD1. Germline V gives CDR1 MNHEY, CDR2 SMNVEV (reference sequence). The junction had 19 bases not matched to a gene; V was cut back by 5 bases and J by 4 bases. The CDR3 is 19 amino acids.